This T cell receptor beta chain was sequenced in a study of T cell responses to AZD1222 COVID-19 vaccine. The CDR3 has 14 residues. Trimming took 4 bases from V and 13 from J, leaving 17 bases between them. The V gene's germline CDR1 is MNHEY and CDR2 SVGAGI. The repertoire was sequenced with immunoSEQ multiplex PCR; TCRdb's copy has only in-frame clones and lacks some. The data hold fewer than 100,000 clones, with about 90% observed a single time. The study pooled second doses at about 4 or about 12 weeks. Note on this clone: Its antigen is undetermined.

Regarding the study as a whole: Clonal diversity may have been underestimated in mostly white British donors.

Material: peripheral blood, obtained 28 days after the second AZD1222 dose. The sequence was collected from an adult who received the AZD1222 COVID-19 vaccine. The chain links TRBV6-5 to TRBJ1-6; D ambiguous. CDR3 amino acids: CASSLGNSNLPLHF. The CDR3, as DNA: TGTGCCAGCAGTTTGGGAAACTCTAATCTGCCCCTCCACTTT.